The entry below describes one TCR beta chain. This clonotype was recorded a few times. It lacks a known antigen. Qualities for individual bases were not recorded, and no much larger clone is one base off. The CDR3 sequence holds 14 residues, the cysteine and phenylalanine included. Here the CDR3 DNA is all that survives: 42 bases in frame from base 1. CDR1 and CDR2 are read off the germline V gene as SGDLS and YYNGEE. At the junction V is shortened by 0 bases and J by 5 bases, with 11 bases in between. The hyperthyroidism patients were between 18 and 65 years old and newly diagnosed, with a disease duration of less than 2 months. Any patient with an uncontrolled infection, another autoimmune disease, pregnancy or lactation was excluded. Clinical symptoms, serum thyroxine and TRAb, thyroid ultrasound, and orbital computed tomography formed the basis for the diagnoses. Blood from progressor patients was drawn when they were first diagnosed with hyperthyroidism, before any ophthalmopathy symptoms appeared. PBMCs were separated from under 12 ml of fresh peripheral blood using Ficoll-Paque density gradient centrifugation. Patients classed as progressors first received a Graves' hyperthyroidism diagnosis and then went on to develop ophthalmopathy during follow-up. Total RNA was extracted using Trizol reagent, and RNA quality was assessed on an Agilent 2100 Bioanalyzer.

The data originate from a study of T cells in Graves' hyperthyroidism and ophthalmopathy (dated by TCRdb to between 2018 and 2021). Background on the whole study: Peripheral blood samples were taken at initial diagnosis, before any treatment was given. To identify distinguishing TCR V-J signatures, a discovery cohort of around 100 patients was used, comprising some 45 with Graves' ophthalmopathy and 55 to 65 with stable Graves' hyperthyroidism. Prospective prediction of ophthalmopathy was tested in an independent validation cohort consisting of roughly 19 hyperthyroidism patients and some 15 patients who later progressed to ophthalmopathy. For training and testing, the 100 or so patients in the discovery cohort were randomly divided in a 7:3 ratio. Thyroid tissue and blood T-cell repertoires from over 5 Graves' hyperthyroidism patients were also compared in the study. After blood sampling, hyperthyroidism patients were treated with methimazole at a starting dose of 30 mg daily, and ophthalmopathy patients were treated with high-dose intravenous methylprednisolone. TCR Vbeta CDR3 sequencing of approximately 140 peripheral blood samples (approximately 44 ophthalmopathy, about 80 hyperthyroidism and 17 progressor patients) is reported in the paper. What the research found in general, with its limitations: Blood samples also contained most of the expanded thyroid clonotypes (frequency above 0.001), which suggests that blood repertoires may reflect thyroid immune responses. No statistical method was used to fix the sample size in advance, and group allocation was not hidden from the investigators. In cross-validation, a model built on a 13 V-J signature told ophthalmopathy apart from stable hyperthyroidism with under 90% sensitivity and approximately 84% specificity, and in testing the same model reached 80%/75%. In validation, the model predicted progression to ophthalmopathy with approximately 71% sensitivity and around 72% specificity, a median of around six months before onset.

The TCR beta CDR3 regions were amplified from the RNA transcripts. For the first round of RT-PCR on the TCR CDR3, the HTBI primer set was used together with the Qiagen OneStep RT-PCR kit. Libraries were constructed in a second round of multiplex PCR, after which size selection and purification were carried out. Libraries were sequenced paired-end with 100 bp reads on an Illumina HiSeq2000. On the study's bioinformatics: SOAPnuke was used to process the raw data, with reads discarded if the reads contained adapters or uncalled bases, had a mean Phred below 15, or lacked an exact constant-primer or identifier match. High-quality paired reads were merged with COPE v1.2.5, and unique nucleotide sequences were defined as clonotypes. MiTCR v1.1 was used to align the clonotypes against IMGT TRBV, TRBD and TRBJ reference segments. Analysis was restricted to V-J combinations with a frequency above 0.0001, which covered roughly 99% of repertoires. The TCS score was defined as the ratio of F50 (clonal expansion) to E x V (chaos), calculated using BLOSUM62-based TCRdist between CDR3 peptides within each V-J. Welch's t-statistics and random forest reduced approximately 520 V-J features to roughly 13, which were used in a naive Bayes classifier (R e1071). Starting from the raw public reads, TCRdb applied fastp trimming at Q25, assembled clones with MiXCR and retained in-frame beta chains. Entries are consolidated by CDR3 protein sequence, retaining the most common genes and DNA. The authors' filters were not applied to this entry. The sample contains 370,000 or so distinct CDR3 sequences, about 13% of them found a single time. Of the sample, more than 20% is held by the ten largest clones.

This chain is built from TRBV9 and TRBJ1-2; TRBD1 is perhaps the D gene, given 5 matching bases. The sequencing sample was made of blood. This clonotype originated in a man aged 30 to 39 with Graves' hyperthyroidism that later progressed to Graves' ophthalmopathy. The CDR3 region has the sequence CASSVERGGYGYTF. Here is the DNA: TGTGCCAGCAGCGTAGAAAGGGGCGGTTATGGCTACACCTTC.